The present entry profiles one TCR beta chain with its context. Antigen unknown. The data derive from a study of vaccination and CD4 T cells after COVID-19. The Oncomine TCR Beta short-read assay generated sequence data from the DNA of cultured CD4+ T cells. TCRdb itself ran the PCR reads through MiXCR, one entry per CDR3 protein. The data contain under 20,000 distinct CDR3 sequences, roughly 73% of them singletons. Noted treatment: approximately nine-day PBMC culture with coronavirus spike peptide pools or control peptides (ViraFEST assay). This specimen was CD4+ T cells from blood, cultured in vitro, taken after SARS-CoV-2 vaccination. This receptor was obtained from a human donor who received a COVID-19 vaccine.

Written as DNA, the CDR3 is TGTGCCAGCAGTCCTACTGATTGGGGAAACACCATATATTTT. Translating gives CASSPTDWGNTIYF. The rearrangement joins TRBV12-3 or TRBV12-4 to TRBJ1-3; D gene unclear. V was shortened by 5 bases and J by 4 bases, with 12 bases between the two germline ends. The CDR3 sequence is 14 residues long.